A single sample is the source of the 28 T cell receptor beta chains below, sequenced in a study of T cell clonality in common variable immunodeficiency. Sequencing was performed with immunoSEQ multiplex PCR; in TCRdb, only in-frame clones are kept and a portion is missing. Observed in the sample are 25,000 to 35,000 clones, none of them singletons. The sample taken for sequencing was peripheral blood mononuclear cells. Every receptor here comes from a person between 18 and 75 years old in good health.

This clone was picked up many times. The read terminates 3 residues ahead of where the CDR3 ends, so the germline J gene completes it. The V gene is TRBV5-4, the J gene TRBJ2-3; no clear D. Trimming took off 2 bases at V and 1 base at J, with 8 bases between the two ends. CDR3 size: 14 residues. The germline V gene encodes CDR1 SGHNT and CDR2 YYREEE (reference sequence). The CDR3 bases that were read are TGTGCCAGCAGCTTATATCAGGGCACAGATACG. Residues: CASSLYQGTDT. The whole CDR3 region reads CASSLYQGTDTQYF.

This clone was detected ten times or more. The CDR3 end is not reached by the read, which stops 3 residues before it; the germline J gene fills it in. The chain employs TRBV14 and TRBJ1-6; D is ambiguous. The length of the CDR3 is 14 residues. With 3 bases removed from V and 4 bases from J, the gap between germline ends came to 7 bases. The germline CDR1 and CDR2 sequences are SGHDN and FVKESK. Here the CDR3 reads CASSQAVYNSPLHF. The sequenced part of the CDR3 DNA is TGTGCCAGCAGCCAGGCGGTTTATAATTCACCC.

This clone was observed many times. The CDR3 end falls 3 residues outside the read, so it is completed with the germline J gene. The rearrangement links TRBV30 to TRBJ2-3; 7 nucleotides agree with TRBD2. Germline trimming cut 3 bases from V and 4 bases from J; bases unmatched to any gene: 16. Germline assignment: CDR1 GTSNPN and CDR2 SVGIG (reference sequence). This CDR3 region has 17 residues. Partial CDR3 DNA: TGTGCCTGGAGCCCTCGGGAAGCGGGAAGGAACCCAGATACG. This translates into CAWSPREAGRNPDT. The complete CDR3 protein is CAWSPREAGRNPDTQYF. The whole variable domain, filled in from reference TRBV30 and TRBJ2-3, reads SQTIHQWPATLVQPVGSPLSLECTVEGTSNPNLYWYRQAAGRGLQLLFYSVGIGQISSEVPQNLSASRPQDRQFILSSKKLLLSDSGFYLCAWSPREAGRNPDTQYFGPGTRLTVL.

There are many counts of this clone. Coverage ceases 3 residues before the CDR3 finishes, and the germline J gene fills in the end. The gene calls are TRBV7-3 and TRBJ2-5; D might be TRBD2 (6 bases). CDR3 size: 15 residues. V lost 5 bases and J lost 0, with 13 bases in between. From germline, CDR1 is SGHTA and CDR2 FQGTGA. Incomplete CDR3 DNA: TGTGCCAGCAGCCGCCTGGGGGGATACCAAGAGACC. Translation gives CASSRLGGYQET. The complete CDR3 protein is CASSRLGGYQETQYF. Variable domain in full (rest from reference TRBV7-3 and TRBJ2-5): GAGVSQTPSNKVTEKGKYVELRCDPISGHTALYWYRQSLGQGPEFLIYFQGTGAADDSGLPNDRFFAVRPEGSVSTLKIQRTERGDSAVYLCASSRLGGYQETQYFGPGTRLLVL.

This clone was seen at least ten times. The read terminates 3 residues before the CDR3 end, so the remaining end is supplied by the germline J gene. This sequence joins TRBV2 and TRBJ1-5; D remains unclear. Trimming cost V 6 bases and J 6 bases, with 18 bases left between them. The CDR3 extends over 15 amino acids. Germline CDR1 SNHLY, CDR2 FYNNEI. The covered CDR3 bases are TGTGCCAGCAGATTGACCGTCCGCGGCGGTCAGCCC. It is translated as CASRLTVRGGQP. From start to end, the CDR3 is CASRLTVRGGQPQHF. Full variable domain (rest looked up from reference TRBV2 and TRBJ1-5): EPEVTQTPSHQVTQMGQEVILRCVPISNHLYFYWYRQILGQKVEFLVSFYNNEISEKSEIFDDQFSVERPDGSNFTLKIRSTKLEDSAMYFCASRLTVRGGQPQHFGDGTRLSIL.

This clone occurred many times. Read coverage stops 3 residues before the CDR3 terminus; the germline J gene supplies the remainder. The chain links TRBV18 to TRBJ1-4; 7 bases match TRBD1. Germline trimming cut 5 bases from V and 6 bases from J; bases unmatched to any gene: 6. The CDR3 has 14 amino acids. CDR1 is KGHSH, CDR2 LQKENI, per germline. CDR3 DNA, as far as it was read: TGTGCCAGCTCAGCGTCCGGGACAGATGAAAAA. Protein sequence: CASSASGTDEK. In full, the CDR3 reads CASSASGTDEKLFF.

In the case of this clone: The read stops 3 residues short of the end of the CDR3; the missing end is completed from the germline J gene. V is TRBV20-1 and J is TRBJ2-1; 7 bases align to TRBD2. The CDR3 contains 16 residues. The V gene's germline CDR1 is DFQATT and CDR2 SNEGSKA (reference sequence). With 0 bases clipped from V and 2 bases from J, the junction kept 7 bases outside the gene matches. The CDR3 protein is CSARDAGSGAYNEQFF. The sequenced CDR3 bases are TGCAGTGCTAGAGATGCGGGCAGCGGGGCCTACAATGAG.

This clone was detected ten times or more. CDR3 in amino acids: CASSRIRPYGLALTYNEQFF. CDR3 DNA (partial): TGTGCCAGCAGCCGCATCCGTCCGTATGGACTAGCGTTGACCTACAATGAG. This rearrangement joins TRBV14 to TRBJ2-1; 9 bases align to TRBD2. The read finishes 3 residues shy of the CDR3 end, and the germline J gene is used to complete it. CDR3 length: 20 amino acids. V gave up 4 bases and J gave up 2 bases; unmatched junction bases: 18. From germline, CDR1 is SGHDN and CDR2 FVKESK.

This clone ranks as medium-sized. The CDR3 end is not reached by the read, which stops 3 residues before it; the germline J gene fills it in. This rearrangement joins TRBV7-8 to TRBJ2-3, with 12 bases fitting TRBD2. V lost 5 bases and J lost 5; bases outside the gene matches: 8. Germline-derived CDR1 and CDR2 are SGHVS and FQNEAQ. The CDR3 runs 16 residues. The CDR3: CASSMTSGSERDTQYF. CDR3 bases read: TGTGCCAGCAGCATGACTAGCGGGAGTGAGAGAGATACG.

Many counts were recorded for this clone. The sequenced fragment ends 3 residues before the CDR3 boundary, so the rest is inferred from the germline J gene. This chain links TRBV20-1 with TRBJ1-1; D perhaps matches TRBD1 (6 bases). The CDR3 covers 15 residues. From germline, CDR1 is DFQATT and CDR2 SNEGSKA (reference sequence). V lost 6 bases, J lost 7 bases, and 24 bases lay in between. The covered CDR3 bases are TGCAGTGCAGGGGGGCACTCTAATGCGGGGGTTGAA. This sequence encodes CSAGGHSNAGVE. The full CDR3 protein is CSAGGHSNAGVEAFF.

This clone has at least ten counts. The read halts 3 residues ahead of the CDR3 end, with the missing end drawn from the germline J gene. V usage is TRBV27 and J usage is TRBJ2-7; D not certain. CDR1 is MNHEY and CDR2 is SMNVEV in the germline V gene (reference sequence). The V end lost 0 bases, the J end lost 6 bases, and 15 bases lay between the germline ends. The CDR3 runs 15 residues. The chain's CDR3 is CASSLSISQVGEQYF. The DNA read from the CDR3 is TGTGCCAGCAGTTTATCGATTAGCCAAGTCGGCGAG.

Many counts were recorded for this clone. The sequence runs out 3 residues before the end of the CDR3; the remainder is reconstructed from the germline J gene. This chain joins TRBV6-4 and TRBJ1-2; no reliable D call. This CDR3 has 10 residues. Deletions cut 7 bases from V and 5 bases from J, with 5 bases between. Per germline, CDR1 MRHNA and CDR2 SNTAGT. The CDR3 DNA, read in part, is TGTGCCAGCACATTTTATGGC. Translation gives CASTFYG. The CDR3 in its entirety is CASTFYGYTF.

By sample share, this clone is medium-sized. The read comes to an end 3 residues before the CDR3 does, leaving the germline J gene to fill in the end. The V and J genes are TRBV6-4 and TRBJ2-1; 10 bases are a match to TRBD2. The CDR3 runs 15 residues. J was trimmed by 9 bases and V by 0 bases; bases with no gene match: 5. From germline, CDR1 is MRHNA and CDR2 SNTAGT. The CDR3 loop reads CASSDSSSGSSEQFF. CDR3 bases read: TGTGCCAGCAGTGACTCGTCTAGCGGGAGCAGTGAG.

Comments on this clone: The CDR3 goes on 3 residues after the read ends, and that part is filled in from the germline J gene. This chain joins TRBV30 and TRBJ1-4, with 7 bases aligning to TRBD1. Per germline, CDR1 GTSNPN and CDR2 SVGIG (reference sequence). The CDR3 has 15 amino acids. The sequenced part of the CDR3 DNA is TGTGCCTGTGCTACAGGGGACTCTGGGGCCAACGTA. Protein sequence: CACATGDSGANV. From start to end, the CDR3 is CACATGDSGANVLFF.

This clone was detected many times. The CDR3 end is not reached by the read, which stops 3 residues before it; the germline J gene fills it in. The chain uses TRBV5-1 and TRBJ2-5; 9 bases align to TRBD2. Unmatched junction bases numbered 12, after V lost 8 bases and J lost 4 bases. Germline V gene sequence: CDR1 SGHRS, CDR2 YFSETQ. This CDR3 has 15 residues. The DNA read from the CDR3 is TGCGCCAGTATAGCGGGAGTACGGAGGGGAGAGACC. It is translated as CASIAGVRRGET. The full CDR3 protein reads CASIAGVRRGETQYF.

This clone was found many times. Read data end 3 residues before the CDR3 end; the end is taken from the germline J gene. V and J are TRBV20-1 and TRBJ2-1; perhaps TRBD2 as D (6 bases). Between the trimmed V and J ends, which lost 2 bases and 6 bases, there was a span of 17 bases. Per germline, CDR1 DFQATT and CDR2 SNEGSKA (reference sequence). The CDR3 contains 15 residues. CDR3 sequence reads: CSARNLAATTNEQFF. The covered CDR3 bases are TGCAGTGCTAGAAATTTAGCGGCGACTACCAATGAG.

As to this clone: The read is 3 residues too short to cover the CDR3 end, so that end is filled in from the germline J gene. This chain joins TRBV7-8 and TRBJ1-6, with D hard to call. The CDR3 has 17 amino acids. Trimming cost V 0 bases and J 0 bases, with 9 bases left between them. CDR1 is SGHVS and CDR2 is FQNEAQ in the germline V gene. CDR3 DNA, as far as it was read: TGTGCCAGCAGCTTAGCTCTCCGCAGCTCCTATAATTCACCC. Its translation: CASSLALRSSYNSP. The full CDR3 protein reads CASSLALRSSYNSPLHF.

This clone was detected only a few times. The CDR3 extends 3 residues past the end of the read, so its final part is completed from the germline J gene. This rearrangement joins TRBV6-1 to TRBJ2-2; possible D gene TRBD2, 7 bases. There are 15 residues in the CDR3. Germline V gene lookup returns CDR1 MNHNS and CDR2 SASEGT. The CDR3 DNA, read in part, is TGTGCCAGCAGTGAAGCGAGGGGGGGGCTTGAAAAG. It yields the protein CASSEARGGLEK. The CDR3 in full is CASSEARGGLEKLFF.

Ten or more counts support this clone. From the germline J gene comes the end of the CDR3, since the read stops 3 residues before it. The genes are TRBV20-1 and TRBJ2-3; 9 bases are shared with TRBD2. Germline V gene data show CDR1 as DFQATT and CDR2 as SNEGSKA (reference sequence). There are 14 residues in the CDR3. CDR3 residues: CSAPLAGRQETQYF. The part of the CDR3 DNA that was read is TGCAGTGCTCCTCTAGCGGGGAGACAAGAGACG.

This clone was counted many times. The read is 3 residues too short to cover the CDR3 end, so that end is filled in from the germline J gene. V and J are TRBV6-1 and TRBJ1-5; TRBD1 matches at 7 bases. Trimming cost V 3 bases and J 6 bases; bases outside gene matches: 2. Germline CDR1 is MNHNS and CDR2 is SASEGT. This CDR3 is built from 13 residues. The part of the CDR3 DNA that was read is TGTGCCAGCAGTGACTACAGGGGTCAGCCC. Translating it yields CASSDYRGQP. The entire CDR3 protein is CASSDYRGQPQHF.

This clone was seen ten or more times. Read data end 3 residues before the CDR3 end; the end is taken from the germline J gene. The J gene is TRBJ2-1, the V gene TRBV19; 14 nucleotides align to TRBD2. The V gene's germline CDR1 is LNHDA and CDR2 SQIVND (reference sequence). Unmatched junction bases numbered 12, after V lost 8 bases and J lost 6 bases. The CDR3 has 17 amino acids. CDR3 sequence: CASGGLAGVGVGNEQFF. CDR3 bases read: TGTGCCAGTGGGGGACTAGCGGGAGTAGGGGTAGGCAATGAG. Full variable domain (outside the CDR3, taken from reference TRBV19 and TRBJ2-1): DGGITQSPKYLFRKEGQNVTLSCEQNLNHDAMYWYRQDPGQGLRLIYYSQIVNDFQKGDIAEGYSVSREKKESFPLTVTSAQKNPTAFYLCASGGLAGVGVGNEQFFGPGTRLTVL.

With regard to this clone: The observed sequence ends 3 residues before the CDR3 terminus, with the missing tail filled in from the germline J gene. The identical CDR3 is also encoded by other nucleotide sequences in the sample. The V gene is TRBV7-2, the J gene TRBJ2-7, with 11 nucleotides matching TRBD1. Trimming at V came to 7 bases and at J to 5 bases, leaving 10 bases not matched to a gene. Germline CDR1 SGHTA, CDR2 FQGNSA. This CDR3 comprises 15 residues. The CDR3 DNA, read in part, is TGTGCCAGCAACCTCGTTGGGACAGGGGGAAACGAG. It is translated as CASNLVGTGGNE. In full, the CDR3 reads CASNLVGTGGNEQYF.

To note about this clone: The sequenced fragment ends 3 residues before the CDR3 boundary, so the rest is inferred from the germline J gene. V and J are TRBV18 and TRBJ2-4; D unclear. The CDR3 is 14 amino acids. Per the germline V gene, CDR1 is KGHSH and CDR2 is LQKENI. The CDR3 DNA, read in part, is TGTGCCAGCTCACCGACGACCCAGGCACAAGGT. Translation gives CASSPTTQAQG. Given in full, the CDR3 is CASSPTTQAQGQYF.

This clone was picked up many times. The CDR3 end is not reached by the read, which stops 3 residues before it; the germline J gene fills it in. The V gene is TRBV6-1, the J gene TRBJ2-1; 10 positions match TRBD1. J was trimmed by 8 bases and V by 3 bases; bases with no gene match: 4. The CDR3 length is 14 residues. Germline V lookup: CDR1 MNHNS, CDR2 SASEGT. Partial CDR3 DNA: TGTGCCAGCAGTGACGGGGACAGGGGACATGAG. It is translated as CASSDGDRGHE. The CDR3, in full, reads CASSDGDRGHEQFF.

At least ten counts were recorded for this clone. The read gets to within 3 residues of the CDR3 end, and the germline J gene fills in the rest. The gene calls are TRBV12-3 or TRBV12-4 and TRBJ2-1; the D gene is possibly TRBD2 (5 bases). CDR3 length equals 13 residues. V was clipped by 6 bases and J by 4 bases, with 10 bases between them. Incomplete CDR3 DNA: TGTGCCAGCAGGTCACTAGGATACAATGAG. It is translated as CASRSLGYNE. The whole CDR3 region reads CASRSLGYNEQFF.

Worth noting for this clone: The CDR3 end lies 3 residues beyond the end of the read and is filled in from the germline J gene. The chain uses TRBV5-1 and TRBJ2-1; D call uncertain. V gave up 0 bases and J gave up 7 bases, with 11 bases separating them. The CDR3 length is 14 residues. Germline CDR1 SGHRS, CDR2 YFSETQ. The sequenced part of the CDR3 DNA is TGCGCCAGCAGCTTGGTAACTCATAGTAATGAG. The encoded protein is CASSLVTHSNE. Given in full, the CDR3 is CASSLVTHSNEQFF.

This clone was counted ten times or more. The CDR3 end falls 3 residues outside the read, so it is completed with the germline J gene. The chain uses TRBV4-2 and TRBJ2-3; 11 nucleotides agree with TRBD2. The CDR3 sequence is 16 residues long. V gave up 3 bases and J gave up 0 bases; unmatched junction bases: 2. Germline CDR1 and CDR2: LGHNA and YNFKEQ. CDR3 amino acids: CASSQTSGISTDTQYF. Incomplete CDR3 DNA: TGTGCCAGCAGCCAGACTAGCGGGATTAGCACAGATACG.

At least ten counts were recorded for this clone. Coverage ceases 3 residues before the CDR3 finishes, and the germline J gene fills in the end. The chain uses TRBV5-5 and TRBJ2-7; TRBD2 matches at 10 bases. The V gene end was trimmed by 5 bases and the J gene end by 0 bases; junction bases not matched to a gene: 5. Germline values: CDR1 SGHKS, CDR2 YYEKEE (reference sequence). CDR3 length: 15 amino acids. CDR3 DNA (partial): TGTGCCAGCAGTCCCGGGACTAGCGACTCCTACGAG. This encodes CASSPGTSDSYE. The full CDR3 protein reads CASSPGTSDSYEQYF.